These T cell receptor beta chains were read from a single sample in a study of type 1 regulatory T cells. TCRdb redid the calling of the reads with MiXCR, one entry per CDR3 protein. The repertoire holds about 68,000 distinct CDR3 sequences, with about 60% as singletons. These receptors have no known antigen. Sequenced material: cultured T cells, either the whole culture or a sorted T cell fraction (not recorded which). These receptors were taken from a human donor in good health. The CDR3 runs from the conserved cysteine through the conserved F or W. The D gene is left open where the match is weak. Clone sizes are given selectively: once, few, many, or a class where the clone is expanded.

D gene,clone size,CDR3 length,J gene,V gene,CDR3 protein,CDR3 DNA
TRBD2,few,16,TRBJ2-5,TRBV7-2,CASSPLGLAGGKAQYF,TGTGCCAGCAGCCCCCTAGGTCTAGCGGGAGGGAAAGCCCAGTACTTC
NA,few,14,TRBJ2-2,TRBV4-3,CASSQGRNTGELFF,TGCGCCAGCAGCCAGGGTAGAAACACCGGGGAGCTGTTTTTT
NA,NA,14,TRBJ2-7,TRBV2,CASTEQGPSDEQYF,TGTGCCAGCACCGAACAGGGACCCAGCGACGAGCAGTACTTC
TRBD1,NA,16,TRBJ2-5,TRBV7-3,CASSSTGTGQLETQYF,TGTGCCAGCAGCTCGACCGGGACAGGGCAGCTAGAGACCCAGTACTTC
NA,NA,15,TRBJ1-1,TRBV5-1,CASKSQGGTNTEAFF,TGCGCCAGCAAGTCACAGGGCGGGACGAACACTGAAGCTTTCTTT
NA,NA,13,TRBJ1-2,TRBV10-2,CASSAARTDGYTF,TGCGCCAGCAGTGCCGCGAGGACGGATGGCTACACCTTC
TRBD1,NA,14,TRBJ1-4,TRBV7-8,CASSKTGDNEKLFF,TGTGCCAGCAGTAAAACAGGGGATAATGAAAAACTGTTTTTT
NA,few,13,TRBJ1-1,TRBV2,CADTPGWGTEAFF,TGTGCCGACACCCCAGGGTGGGGCACTGAAGCTTTCTTT
TRBD1,NA,13,TRBJ2-2,TRBV29-1,CSVRYRGDGELFF,TGCAGCGTCCGGTACAGGGGGGACGGGGAGCTGTTTTTT
NA,NA,12,TRBJ1-5,TRBV5-1,CASSLHFLAQHF,TGCGCCAGCAGCTTACACTTCCTAGCCCAGCATTTT
TRBD1,few,12,TRBJ1-2,TRBV6-5,CASLGQGFGYTF,TGTGCCAGCCTGGGACAGGGTTTTGGCTACACCTTC
NA,NA,16,TRBJ2-1,TRBV6-2/TRBV6-3,CASSYSASHSYNEQFF,TGTGCCAGCAGTTACTCAGCTAGTCACTCCTACAATGAGCAGTTCTTC
NA,NA,13,TRBJ1-2,TRBV29-1,CSVETDPRYGYTF,TGCAGCGTAGAGACAGACCCGAGGTATGGCTACACCTTC
NA,few,12,TRBJ2-3,TRBV6-2/TRBV6-3,CASRVGKDTQYF,TGTGCCAGCAGAGTCGGGAAAGATACGCAGTATTTT
TRBD2,NA,16,TRBJ2-1,TRBV6-5,CASRGISSGGDNEQFF,TGTGCCAGCAGAGGGATCTCTAGCGGGGGAGACAATGAGCAGTTCTTC
NA,once,15,TRBJ2-1,TRBV7-7,CASSLGTTKYNEQFF,TGTGCCAGCAGCCTAGGGACGACTAAGTACAATGAGCAGTTCTTC
TRBD2,NA,15,TRBJ2-7,TRBV20-1,CSARDGAGGSDEQYF,TGCAGTGCTAGAGATGGGGCGGGAGGGAGCGACGAGCAGTACTTC
NA,NA,12,TRBJ2-7,TRBV18,CASSIEEYEQYF,TGTGCCAGCTCAATTGAGGAGTACGAGCAGTACTTC
NA,NA,13,TRBJ2-1,TRBV19,CASSIGSYNEQFF,TGTGCCAGTAGTATCGGGTCCTACAATGAGCAGTTCTTC
NA,few,15,TRBJ2-3,TRBV5-1,CASGSKPLDTDTQYF,TGCGCCAGCGGATCAAAACCCTTGGACACAGATACGCAGTATTTT
TRBD1,NA,15,TRBJ1-2,TRBV6-5,CASSYSNRNRGFYTF,TGTGCCAGCAGTTACTCGAACAGGAACAGGGGGTTCTACACCTTC
TRBD1,NA,16,TRBJ1-1,TRBV29-1,CSAYKSSTGADTEAFF,TGCAGCGCATACAAATCATCAACAGGGGCTGACACTGAAGCTTTCTTT
NA,medium-sized,12,TRBJ1-2,TRBV27,CASSLRGDGYTF,TGTGCCAGCAGTTTACGGGGCGATGGCTACACCTTC
NA,NA,13,TRBJ1-5,TRBV20-1,CSASQGDSQPQHF,TGCAGTGCTAGTCAAGGGGATAGTCAGCCCCAGCATTTT
TRBD2,NA,14,TRBJ2-5,TRBV11-3,CASSSRAGGETQYF,TGTGCCAGCAGCTCTAGAGCGGGAGGAGAGACCCAGTACTTC
TRBD2,NA,13,TRBJ2-3,TRBV20-1,CSARRGITDTQYF,TGCAGTGCTAGGCGGGGGATCACAGATACGCAGTATTTT
NA,NA,13,TRBJ2-5,TRBV15,CATSRDPTETQYF,TGTGCCACCAGCAGAGATCCAACAGAGACCCAGTACTTC
NA,NA,11,TRBJ2-5,TRBV5-1,CASRLEETQYF,TGCGCCAGTAGGTTGGAGGAGACCCAGTACTTC
NA,few,13,TRBJ2-1,TRBV3-1,CASSQDLRNEQFF,TGTGCCAGCAGCCAAGATCTGCGCAATGAGCAGTTCTTC
NA,few,16,TRBJ2-5,TRBV6-6,CASSYRDRLLEETQYF,TGTGCCAGCAGTTATCGTGACAGACTCCTCGAAGAGACCCAGTACTTC
NA,once,16,TRBJ2-3,TRBV5-1,CASSLRGGVRTDTQYF,TGCGCCAGCAGCTTGAGGGGGGGCGTCCGCACAGATACGCAGTATTTT
NA,NA,12,TRBJ2-7,TRBV6-1,CASSAQSYEQYF,TGTGCCAGCAGTGCTCAATCCTACGAGCAGTACTTC
TRBD2,NA,14,TRBJ2-3,TRBV6-1,CAGTLAGATDTQYF,TGTGCCGGAACCCTAGCGGGAGCCACAGATACGCAGTATTTT
TRBD1,NA,19,TRBJ1-5,TRBV4-1,CASSQETGDSSYSNQPQHF,TGCGCCAGCAGCCAAGAGACAGGGGACTCCTCATATAGCAATCAGCCCCAGCATTTT
NA,NA,12,TRBJ1-1,TRBV3-1,CASAKGFTEAFF,TGTGCCAGCGCGAAGGGCTTCACTGAAGCTTTCTTT
TRBD2,NA,16,TRBJ2-3,TRBV9,CASSHPLAGKTDTQYF,TGTGCCAGCAGCCATCCACTAGCGGGTAAAACAGATACGCAGTATTTT
TRBD2,NA,17,TRBJ2-5,TRBV4-1,CASSQVSREALQETQYF,TGCGCCAGCAGCCAAGTCTCGCGGGAGGCCCTCCAAGAGACCCAGTACTTC
NA,NA,13,TRBJ1-4,TRBV5-4,CASATGQREKLFF,TGTGCCAGCGCTACGGGACAACGTGAAAAACTGTTTTTT
TRBD1,NA,16,TRBJ2-1,TRBV5-1,CASSLYRGKGYNEQFF,TGCGCCAGCAGCCTATACAGGGGGAAAGGGTACAATGAGCAGTTCTTC
NA,few,15,TRBJ1-4,TRBV10-3,CAISESNSLGEKLFF,TGTGCCATCAGTGAGTCGAACAGCCTCGGAGAAAAACTGTTTTTT
NA,NA,16,TRBJ1-4,TRBV15,CATRDKTRGSGEKLFF,TGTGCCACCAGGGATAAGACCAGGGGTTCGGGCGAAAAACTGTTTTTT
TRBD1,NA,15,TRBJ2-2,TRBV4-3,CASSQPGQGSGELFF,TGCGCCAGCAGCCAACCGGGACAGGGTTCCGGGGAGCTGTTTTTT
NA,NA,16,TRBJ2-2,TRBV3-1,CASSHAGHTNTGELFF,TGTGCCAGCAGCCATGCGGGGCATACGAACACCGGGGAGCTGTTTTTT